This passage covers 11 T cell receptor beta chains from one sample sequenced in a study of blood T cell repertoires in COVID-19. Some clones are missing from TCRdb's copy, which holds only in-frame ones; the method was immunoSEQ multiplex PCR. The table records 150,000 to 200,000 clones, roughly nine tenths of them present only once. What was sequenced was peripheral blood. These receptor sequences come from a man aged 65 to 85 with active or convalescent COVID-19.

The CDR3, as DNA: TGTGCCAGCAGGAGGGACTACCGGGGAGAGACCCAGTACTTC. It encodes CASRRDYRGETQYF. This chain links TRBV6-5 with TRBJ2-5; 7 bases are a match to TRBD2. The V segment lost 6 bases and the J segment 4 bases; nucleotides outside the gene matches: 8. CDR1 and CDR2 (germline): MNHEY, SVGAGI. The CDR3 runs 14 residues.

The chain has TRBV28 and TRBJ1-3, with D possibly TRBD1 on 5 matching bases. The germline gives CDR1 MDHEN, CDR2 SYDVKM. The CDR3 totals 16 residues. V shed 3 bases and J shed 0 bases, with 12 bases lying between them. The CDR3 nucleotides are TGTGCCAGCAGTTTTTGGCGACAGCCCTCTGGAAACACCATATATTTT. Translated, it gives CASSFWRQPSGNTIYF. The whole variable domain, remainder taken from reference TRBV28 and TRBJ1-3, is DVKVTQSSRYLVKRTGEKVFLECVQDMDHENMFWYRQDPGLGLRLIYFSYDVKMKEKGDIPEGYSVSREKKERFSLILESASTNQTSMYLCASSFWRQPSGNTIYFGEGSWLTVV.

This clone was picked up a small number of times. V gene TRBV2 combines with J gene TRBJ2-1; 10 bases agree with TRBD2. Germline V gene sequence: CDR1 SNHLY, CDR2 FYNNEI. This CDR3 region has 16 residues. J gave up 4 bases and V 6 bases, and 9 bases lay outside the gene matches. CDR3 in amino acids: CASRTIGTSAYNEQFF. The CDR3 bases are TGTGCCAGCAGGACAATCGGGACTAGCGCTTACAATGAGCAGTTCTTC. The full variable domain, completed using reference TRBV2 and TRBJ2-1, is EPEVTQTPSHQVTQMGQEVILRCVPISNHLYFYWYRQILGQKVEFLVSFYNNEISEKSEIFDDQFSVERPDGSNFTLKIRSTKLEDSAMYFCASRTIGTSAYNEQFFGPGTRLTVL.

The chain has TRBV6-5 and TRBJ2-7; D ambiguous. Germline CDR1 and CDR2: MNHEY and SVGAGI. There are 13 residues in the CDR3. V was clipped by 8 bases and J by 4 bases, with 15 bases between them. CDR3 amino acids: CASGNRDHYEQYF. The CDR3 DNA follows: TGTGCCAGCGGTAACAGAGATCATTACGAGCAGTACTTC.

The chain is built from TRBV10-2 and TRBJ1-6; D not certain. CDR1 and CDR2 from the germline V gene are WSHSY and SAAADI. Trimming cost V 10 bases and J 0 bases, with 13 bases left between them. There are 15 residues in the CDR3. The CDR3 DNA sequence: TGCGCCACCTCGGTTGGGAGCTCCTATAATTCACCCCTCCACTTT. This sequence encodes CATSVGSSYNSPLHF.

V gene TRBV6-2 or TRBV6-3 combines with J gene TRBJ2-7, with 7 bases fitting TRBD2. This CDR3 contains 14 residues. The ends lost 2 bases at V and 2 bases at J; junction bases unmatched: 3. The germline CDR1 and CDR2 sequences are MNHEY and SVGEGT. The CDR3, as DNA: TGTGCCAGCAGTTACGGGAGGGCGGCCTACGAGCAGTACTTC. Amino acids: CASSYGRAAYEQYF.

This clone was recorded once. This CDR3 reads CASSTRLAGGGNTGELFF. The CDR3, as DNA: TGTGCCAGCAGCACCCGACTAGCGGGAGGGGGGAACACCGGGGAGCTGTTTTTT. This sequence joins TRBV13 and TRBJ2-2, with TRBD2 matching over 14 bases. The germline V gene encodes CDR1 PRHDT and CDR2 FYEKMQ (reference sequence). After removal of 5 bases from V and 1 base from J, the junction contained 6 bases not matched to a gene. The CDR3 loop spans 18 amino acids.

The chain links TRBV11-2 to TRBJ1-1, with D hard to call. The CDR3 runs 15 residues. Trimming shortened V by 5 bases and J by 1 base, and 14 bases separated the two germline ends. CDR1 and CDR2 from the germline V gene are SGHAT and FQNNGV. CDR3 amino acids: CASSRPGGGNTEAFF. CDR3 in DNA: TGTGCCAGCAGCCGACCAGGTGGTGGGAACACTGAAGCTTTCTTT.

V gene TRBV7-2 combines with J gene TRBJ2-7; D call uncertain. The CDR3 extends over 13 amino acids. The ends were cut back, 5 bases at V and 0 bases at J, with 8 bases in the middle. Germline values: CDR1 SGHTA, CDR2 FQGNSA. The CDR3 nucleotides read TGTGCCAGCAGCCCGGCAGGCTCCTACGAGCAGTACTTC. Its translation: CASSPAGSYEQYF.

The chain has TRBV29-1 and TRBJ2-5; D gene ambiguous. The germline V gene encodes CDR1 SQVTM and CDR2 ANQGSEA. There are 16 residues in the CDR3. V lost 4 bases to trimming and J lost 1 base, with 19 bases between them. CDR3 protein: CSVVPLMGRSQETQYF. DNA of the CDR3: TGCAGCGTTGTTCCATTAATGGGCAGGTCCCAAGAGACCCAGTACTTC. Filled out from reference TRBV29-1 and TRBJ2-5, the complete variable domain reads SAVISQKPSRDICQRGTSLTIQCQVDSQVTMMFWYRQQPGQSLTLIATANQGSEATYESGFVIDKFPISRPNLTFSTLTVSNMSPEDSSIYLCSVVPLMGRSQETQYFGPGTRLLVL.

The chain has TRBV27 and TRBJ2-5; no clear D. Germline CDR1 MNHEY, CDR2 SMNVEV (reference sequence). There are 14 residues in the CDR3. Trimming pared 4 bases from V and 0 bases from J, leaving 9 bases between. CDR3 DNA sequence: TGTGCCAGCAGTTATAAGAGATACCAAGAGACCCAGTACTTC. This codes for CASSYKRYQETQYF.